This T cell receptor beta chain appears in the sequencing data of a study of CD8+CD57+ T cells in acquired aplastic anemia. Genomic DNA, the template, was used for profiling of the TCR beta VDJ and CDR3. TCRdb fed the reads into MiXCR, producing one record per CDR3 protein. Of under 350,000 distinct CDR3 sequences listed, 56% are singletons. This clonotype appeared a few times. Its target is unknown. Findings and caveats of the study: Shared by patients and controls, 25 to 30 CD8+ CDR3s were abundant in patients.

Sequencing was done on patients that had shown CD8+CD57+ cell expansion by flow cytometry. Patients, without exception, had severe acquired aplastic anemia. The CDR3 is 14 residues long. From germline, CDR1 is SQVTM and CDR2 ANQGSEA. Trimming took off 4 bases at V and 1 base at J, with 11 bases between the two ends. This sequence originates from a human donor with aplastic anemia. J is TRBJ2-4 and V is TRBV29-1; no clear D gene. Source material: sorted CD4+, CD8+, or CD8+CD57+ T cells (not recorded which) from PBMCs. CDR3 residues: CSVVLGVAKNIQYF. The CDR3 bases are TGCAGCGTTGTTCTGGGTGTCGCCAAAAACATTCAGTACTTC.